Listed here are 14 T cell receptor beta chains from one sample, sequenced in a study of blood T cell repertoires in COVID-19. Some clones are missing from TCRdb's copy, which holds only in-frame ones; the method was immunoSEQ multiplex PCR. The sample holds about 170,000 clones, 65% to 85% seen once. The sequenced sample was PBMCs or T cells enriched from blood (not recorded which). Receptors originate from a woman aged 50 to 60 in a cohort exposed to, infected with or recovered from COVID-19 (not recorded which).

This rearrangement joins TRBV4-2 to TRBJ2-7, with TRBD1 matching over 10 bases. V lost 0 bases, J lost 0 bases, and 5 bases stayed unmatched. Per the germline V gene, CDR1 is LGHNA and CDR2 is YNFKEQ. The CDR3 spans 17 residues. CDR3 sequence reads: CASSQEEGQGTSYEQYF. CDR3 nucleotide sequence: TGTGCCAGCAGCCAAGAAGAGGGACAGGGGACCTCCTACGAGCAGTACTTC.

In DNA form, the CDR3 reads TGTGCCAGCAGTTCCAGGGGAGATGAAAAACTGTTTTTT. It encodes CASSSRGDEKLFF. The rearrangement uses TRBV27 and TRBJ1-4; a weak D match, TRBD1 (6 bases). The CDR3 covers 13 residues. Per germline, CDR1 MNHEY and CDR2 SMNVEV (reference sequence). V gave up 4 bases and J gave up 6 bases, with 9 bases separating them.

The chain combines TRBV18 with TRBJ1-5; TRBD1 matches 8 bases. The V segment lost 3 bases and the J segment 5 bases; nucleotides outside the gene matches: 3. There are 14 residues in the CDR3. Germline values: CDR1 KGHSH, CDR2 LQKENI. CDR3 bases: TGTGCCAGCTCACCTCAGACAGGGGATCAGCCCCAGCATTTT. It yields the protein CASSPQTGDQPQHF.

This chain joins TRBV27 and TRBJ2-7, with D possibly matching TRBD2 (6 bases). V was shortened by 4 bases and J by 1 base, with 11 bases between the two germline ends. Germline-derived CDR1 and CDR2 are MNHEY and SMNVEV (reference sequence). The CDR3 has 14 residues. This chain's CDR3 is CASSWGSGSYEQYF. DNA of the CDR3: TGTGCCAGCAGTTGGGGGAGCGGGTCCTACGAGCAGTACTTC.

This clone came up once. The chain employs TRBV18 and TRBJ2-7, with TRBD1 matching over 7 bases. J gave up 3 bases and V 6 bases, and 5 bases lay outside the gene matches. The CDR3 covers 13 residues. CDR1 and CDR2 (germline): KGHSH, LQKENI. The CDR3 spells CASSPGQDYEQYF. The CDR3 nucleotides read TGTGCCAGCTCCCCCGGACAGGACTACGAGCAGTACTTC. Full variable domain (missing parts from reference TRBV18 and TRBJ2-7): NAGVMQNPRHLVRRRGQEARLRCSPMKGHSHVYWYRQLPEEGLKFMVYLQKENIIDESGMPKERFSAEFPKEGPSILRIQQVVRGDSAAYFCASSPGQDYEQYFGPGTRLTVT.

This clone came up once. The chain is built from TRBV5-5 and TRBJ2-1; 8 nucleotides match TRBD2. The J segment lost 0 bases and the V segment lost 0 bases, leaving 5 bases of the junction unmatched. Germline lookup yields CDR1 SGHKS and CDR2 YYEKEE (reference sequence). This CDR3 is built from 17 residues. The CDR3 nucleotides read TGTGCCAGCAGCTTGGGCGGGGGGACCACCTCCTACAATGAGCAGTTCTTC. This encodes CASSLGGGTTSYNEQFF.

V gene TRBV6-2 or TRBV6-3 combines with J gene TRBJ2-1; the match to TRBD1 covers 7 bases. The junction had 8 bases not matched to a gene; V was cut back by 6 bases and J by 0 bases. The CDR3 extends over 16 amino acids. Germline loops: CDR1 MNHEY, CDR2 SVGEGT. The CDR3 sequence: CASSTRQGSSYNEQFF. Here the CDR3 DNA reads TGTGCCAGCAGCACCAGACAGGGAAGCTCCTACAATGAGCAGTTCTTC.

V is TRBV2 and J is TRBJ1-2, with a tentative D call TRBD1 (5 bases). V was shortened by 5 bases and J by 7 bases, with 20 bases between the two germline ends. Germline loops: CDR1 SNHLY, CDR2 FYNNEI. The CDR3 is 15 residues long. In DNA form, the CDR3 reads TGTGCCAGCAGTATGGGCGGCAGCTTAAGGGGTGGCTACACCTTC. This translates into CASSMGGSLRGGYTF.

The V call is TRBV6-5, the J call TRBJ1-4; D is unresolved. This CDR3 contains 15 residues. Germline V gene lookup returns CDR1 MNHEY and CDR2 SVGAGI. V lost 7 bases, J lost 0 bases, and 12 bases lay in between. CDR3 DNA sequence: TGTGCCAGCAACCAACAGATTGCAACTAATGAAAAACTGTTTTTT. It is translated as CASNQQIATNEKLFF.

This chain uses TRBV19 with TRBJ2-1; 12 nucleotides match TRBD2. The CDR3 consists of 16 residues. Germline CDR1 and CDR2: LNHDA and SQIVND (reference sequence). Trimming cost V 6 bases and J 2 bases; bases outside gene matches: 5. For the CDR3, the DNA is TGTGCCAGTAGCAAACTAGCGGGGGGTCCCTACAATGAGCAGTTCTTC. Translation: CASSKLAGGPYNEQFF.

This clone was picked up a small number of times. The chain uses TRBV27 and TRBJ2-2; a weak D match, TRBD1 (5 bases). Trimming removed 4 bases at V and 6 bases at J, with 15 bases between. Germline V gives CDR1 MNHEY, CDR2 SMNVEV (reference sequence). The CDR3 consists of 15 residues. Here the CDR3 reads CASSSWQTASGELFF. CDR3 coding DNA: TGTGCCAGCAGTTCTTGGCAGACAGCATCCGGGGAGCTGTTTTTT.

This clone appeared once. V gene TRBV7-3 combines with J gene TRBJ2-1; D perhaps matches TRBD2 (6 bases). V gave up 3 bases and J gave up 0 bases, with 15 bases separating them. CDR3 length: 17 residues. Germline V gives CDR1 SGHTA, CDR2 FQGTGA. The CDR3 sequence is CASSFAGTQNSYNEQFF. CDR3 coding DNA: TGTGCCAGCAGCTTCGCCGGGACTCAGAACTCCTACAATGAGCAGTTCTTC.

The rearrangement joins TRBV2 to TRBJ2-2; tentative D call: TRBD2 (6 bases). This CDR3 is built from 14 residues. Germline V CDR1 and CDR2: SNHLY, FYNNEI. Trimming pared 4 bases from V and 5 bases from J, leaving 11 bases between. The CDR3 DNA reads TGTGCCAGCAGTGGGGGGGTGGATACCGGGGAGCTGTTTTTT. Translation: CASSGGVDTGELFF.

This chain links TRBV7-2 with TRBJ2-3; the D gene is possibly TRBD1 (5 bases). The CDR3 sequence is 13 residues long. Trimming removed 5 bases at V and 4 bases at J, with 10 bases between. From germline, CDR1 is SGHTA and CDR2 FQGNSA. The CDR3 spells CASSAGAPDTQYF. In DNA form, the CDR3 reads TGTGCCAGCAGCGCTGGGGCACCAGATACGCAGTATTTT.